Following are 21 T cell receptor beta chains from one sample sequenced in a study of regulatory T cells in long-lasting Graves disease. Arm-PCR with iRepertoire HTBI primers amplified the CDR3 regions for these TCR beta libraries. MiXCR, run by TCRdb on the multiplex PCR reads, gives a single entry per CDR3 protein. The data contain roughly 500,000 distinct CDR3 sequences, 13% of them singletons. This sample's time point: newly diagnosed GD, antithyroid drugs for less than 3 months. The TCR library was made from RNA extracted from PBMCs. These same records also appear under a second study, on T cells in Graves' hyperthyroidism and ophthalmopathy.

The sequencing used peripheral blood mononuclear cells (PBMCs), collected at new diagnosis, from a patient treated with antithyroid drugs. These receptors were collected from a man aged 25-40 years with Graves disease.

As concerns this clonotype: This may be a read error: a much more frequent sequence differs by one nucleotide. The chain recombines TRBV10-3 with TRBJ2-5; 7 bases map to TRBD1. There are 14 residues in the CDR3. The trim removed 7 bases at V and 2 bases at J, leaving 7 bases unmatched. Germline CDR1 reads ENHRY; CDR2 reads SYGVKD. CDR3 in amino acids: CAINGGQSQETQYF. CDR3 DNA sequence: TGTGCCATCAATGGGGGACAGTCTCAAGAGACCCAGTACTTC.

This clonotype was recorded many times. The V and J genes are TRBV29-1 and TRBJ1-1, with a possible D match to TRBD1 (6 bases). V lost 6 bases, J lost 1 base, and 12 bases lay in between. Germline loops: CDR1 SQVTM, CDR2 ANQGSEA. The CDR3 contains 13 residues. CDR3 region: CSVKGGPNTEAFF. The CDR3 DNA follows: TGCAGCGTGAAGGGGGGACCGAACACTGAAGCTTTCTTT. Together with reference TRBV29-1 and TRBJ1-1, the CDR3 gives the full variable domain: SAVISQKPSRDICQRGTSLTIQCQVDSQVTMMFWYRQQPGQSLTLIATANQGSEATYESGFVIDKFPISRPNLTFSTLTVSNMSPEDSSIYLCSVKGGPNTEAFFGQGTRLTVV.

This chain uses TRBV29-1 with TRBJ1-1, with 8 bases that match TRBD1. Trimming at V came to 7 bases and at J to 5 bases, leaving 3 bases not matched to a gene. The CDR3 runs to 11 residues. Germline CDR1 SQVTM, CDR2 ANQGSEA. CDR3 in DNA: TGCAGCGGGACAGGGCTGACTGAAGCTTTCTTT. Amino acids: CSGTGLTEAFF.

This clonotype was seen at least ten times. CDR3 protein: CASSLGIGGATNEKLFF. The CDR3 DNA is TGCGCCAGCAGCTTGGGCATAGGCGGAGCAACTAATGAAAAACTGTTTTTT. V gene TRBV5-1 combines with J gene TRBJ1-4; D call uncertain. The V end was cut by 0 bases, the J end by 0 bases, with 12 bases between. CDR1 and CDR2 from the germline V gene are SGHRS and YFSETQ. The length of the CDR3 is 17 residues.

This clonotype was seen a handful of times. The rearrangement joins TRBV5-1 to TRBJ2-7, with D tentatively TRBD1 or TRBD2 (5 bases each). The length of the CDR3 is 13 residues. CDR1 is SGHRS, CDR2 YFSETQ, per germline. Trimming cost V 5 bases and J 2 bases, with 11 bases left between them. The CDR3 DNA follows: TGCGCCAGCAGGGGGGTGGGGACCTACGAGCAGTACTTC. It yields the protein CASRGVGTYEQYF.

This clonotype has a handful of counts. This rearrangement joins TRBV27 to TRBJ1-2; D gene ambiguous. The CDR3 is 13 residues long. V shed 5 bases and J shed 4 bases, with 11 bases lying between them. Germline V gene sequence: CDR1 MNHEY, CDR2 SMNVEV (reference sequence). CDR3 amino acids: CASSPVLGYGYTF. The CDR3 nucleotides are TGTGCCAGCAGTCCAGTTCTCGGCTATGGCTACACCTTC.

The chain couples TRBV18 to TRBJ2-5; D may be TRBD2 (6 bases). Germline-derived CDR1 and CDR2 are KGHSH and LQKENI. The CDR3 spans 18 residues. V shed 0 bases and J shed 9 bases, with 26 bases lying between them. CDR3 in amino acids: CASSPPWGFGSGPRAQYF. The CDR3 nucleotides read TGTGCCAGCTCACCACCGTGGGGGTTTGGTAGCGGACCCAGGGCCCAGTACTTC. The full variable domain, in which reference TRBV18 and TRBJ2-5 provide the parts outside the CDR3, is NAGVMQNPRHLVRRRGQEARLRCSPMKGHSHVYWYRQLPEEGLKFMVYLQKENIIDESGMPKERFSAEFPKEGPSILRIQQVVRGDSAAYFCASSPPWGFGSGPRAQYFGPGTRLLVL.

The chain carries TRBV18 and TRBJ2-5; D could derive from TRBD1 or TRBD2 (5 bases each). The V gene lost 3 bases and the J gene lost 2 bases, with 19 bases spanning the gap. Germline V gene data show CDR1 as KGHSH and CDR2 as LQKENI. This CDR3 region has 17 residues. The CDR3 loop is CASSPSKWGTGQETQYF. The DNA for the CDR3 is TGTGCCAGCTCACCCTCAAAATGGGGGACGGGTCAAGAGACCCAGTACTTC.

V usage is TRBV6-4 and J usage is TRBJ1-5; D is unclear. The V gene's germline CDR1 is MRHNA and CDR2 SNTAGT. The CDR3 loop spans 13 amino acids. Between the trimmed V and J ends, which lost 4 bases and 3 bases, there was a span of 7 bases. This CDR3 is CASSVDVNQPQHF. CDR3 bases: TGTGCCAGCAGTGTAGACGTCAATCAGCCCCAGCATTTT.

This clonotype showed up many times. The chain has TRBV11-2 and TRBJ1-1; perhaps TRBD1 as D (5 bases). The germline V and J ends were trimmed by 6 bases and 2 bases, with 13 bases remaining between them. Germline assignment: CDR1 SGHAT and CDR2 FQNNGV. This CDR3 contains 14 residues. The DNA of the CDR3 is TGTGCCAGCAGTTTGACCCAGGGTAACACTGAAGCTTTCTTT. Residues: CASSLTQGNTEAFF.

The gene calls are TRBV12-3 or TRBV12-4 and TRBJ2-1; tentative D call: TRBD2 (6 bases). Trimming cost V 1 base and J 2 bases, with 12 bases left between them. This CDR3 is 16 amino acids long. The CDR3 spells CASSLVGLSPYNEQFF. The CDR3 DNA reads as TGTGCCAGCAGTTTAGTGGGACTGAGTCCCTACAATGAGCAGTTCTTC.

This clonotype was observed a handful of times. The V and J genes are TRBV30 and TRBJ1-5, with D unclear. The CDR3 length is 14 residues. Germline V lookup: CDR1 GTSNPN, CDR2 SVGIG (reference sequence). With 1 base removed from V and 2 bases from J, the gap between germline ends came to 9 bases. CDR3 coding DNA: TGTGCCTGGAGTGAAGGCGTAGGCAATCAGCCCCAGCATTTT. Translated: CAWSEGVGNQPQHF.

This clonotype has a count of ten or more. The genes are TRBV2 and TRBJ2-1, with D hard to call. V shed 5 bases and J shed 6 bases, with 11 bases lying between them. Per germline, CDR1 SNHLY and CDR2 FYNNEI. This CDR3 has 13 residues. The CDR3 nucleotides read TGTGCCAGCAGTTTCGACACCTTCAATGAGCAGTTCTTC. This translates into CASSFDTFNEQFF.

This clonotype was seen a few times. The V gene is TRBV18, the J gene TRBJ2-6; no reliable D call. V was clipped by 4 bases and J by 2 bases, with 15 bases between them. CDR3 size: 17 residues. The germline gives CDR1 KGHSH, CDR2 LQKENI. CDR3 residues: CASSLSSRTAGANVLTF. The CDR3 nucleotides are TGTGCCAGCTCACTCTCCTCCCGGACCGCTGGGGCCAACGTCCTGACTTTC.

The rearrangement links TRBV2 to TRBJ2-5; unclear D gene. Trimming left V 8 bases short and J 0 bases short, with 19 bases between. The germline V gene has CDR1 SNHLY and CDR2 FYNNEI. The CDR3 is 16 residues long. The chain's CDR3 is CASGRHSRRYQETQYF. The DNA for the CDR3 is TGTGCCAGCGGTAGACATAGTCGACGGTACCAAGAGACCCAGTACTTC. The complete variable domain, with remaining parts taken from reference TRBV2 and TRBJ2-5, reads EPEVTQTPSHQVTQMGQEVILRCVPISNHLYFYWYRQILGQKVEFLVSFYNNEISEKSEIFDDQFSVERPDGSNFTLKIRSTKLEDSAMYFCASGRHSRRYQETQYFGPGTRLLVL.

This clonotype was seen a few times. The chain is built from TRBV25-1 and TRBJ2-5; D is perhaps TRBD1 (6 bases). The CDR3 contains 14 residues. Trimming took 5 bases from V and 2 from J, leaving 12 bases between them. Germline CDR1 reads MGHDK; CDR2 reads SYGVNS. The CDR3 protein is CASSPSDRQETQYF. CDR3 in DNA: TGTGCCAGCAGTCCGTCGGACAGACAAGAGACCCAGTACTTC.

This clonotype was seen a few times. V and J are TRBV5-1 and TRBJ2-5; no clear D. The germline gives CDR1 SGHRS, CDR2 YFSETQ. The V end lost 0 bases, the J end lost 3 bases, and 6 bases lay between the germline ends. This CDR3 comprises 13 residues. The CDR3, as DNA: TGCGCCAGCAGCTTGGCCCCAGAAGAGACCCAGTACTTC. This gives the protein CASSLAPEETQYF.

The chain links TRBV4-1 to TRBJ2-1, with D possibly being TRBD2 (5 bases). Trimming cost V 1 base and J 5 bases, with 9 bases left between them. The CDR3 has 14 amino acids. Germline V CDR1 and CDR2: MGHRA, YSYEKL. The DNA for the CDR3 is TGCGCCAGCAGCCAAGTAGGCGGGCACAATGAGCAGTTCTTC. It is translated as CASSQVGGHNEQFF.

This clonotype was seen repeatedly, ten times or more. The rearrangement uses TRBV2 and TRBJ2-7; TRBD1 might be the D (6 bases). The CDR3 length is 13 residues. Trimming stripped 7 bases from V and 3 bases from J, with 13 bases between. CDR1 is SNHLY, CDR2 FYNNEI, per germline. CDR3 nucleotide sequence: TGTGCCAGCAACCCAGGGGCGGGCTACGAGCAGTACTTC. This gives the protein CASNPGAGYEQYF. The full variable domain, in which reference TRBV2 and TRBJ2-7 provide the parts outside the CDR3, is EPEVTQTPSHQVTQMGQEVILRCVPISNHLYFYWYRQILGQKVEFLVSFYNNEISEKSEIFDDQFSVERPDGSNFTLKIRSTKLEDSAMYFCASNPGAGYEQYFGPGTRLTVT.

This clonotype came up many times. J is TRBJ2-1 and V is TRBV2; D gene ambiguous. Germline V CDR1 and CDR2: SNHLY, FYNNEI. This CDR3 comprises 13 residues. Trimming cost V 2 bases and J 0 bases, with 2 bases left between them. The CDR3 coding sequence is TGTGCCAGCAGTGAACACTCCTACAATGAGCAGTTCTTC. Amino acid sequence: CASSEHSYNEQFF.

This clonotype has a handful of counts. This chain uses TRBV27 with TRBJ2-3; a weak D match, TRBD1 (6 bases). Trimming shortened V by 0 bases and J by 5 bases, and 15 bases separated the two germline ends. This CDR3 is built from 16 residues. Germline V lookup: CDR1 MNHEY, CDR2 SMNVEV (reference sequence). CDR3 DNA sequence: TGTGCCAGCAGTTTATCTCGGGCAGGGGTAGGAGATACGCAGTATTTT. Translating gives CASSLSRAGVGDTQYF.